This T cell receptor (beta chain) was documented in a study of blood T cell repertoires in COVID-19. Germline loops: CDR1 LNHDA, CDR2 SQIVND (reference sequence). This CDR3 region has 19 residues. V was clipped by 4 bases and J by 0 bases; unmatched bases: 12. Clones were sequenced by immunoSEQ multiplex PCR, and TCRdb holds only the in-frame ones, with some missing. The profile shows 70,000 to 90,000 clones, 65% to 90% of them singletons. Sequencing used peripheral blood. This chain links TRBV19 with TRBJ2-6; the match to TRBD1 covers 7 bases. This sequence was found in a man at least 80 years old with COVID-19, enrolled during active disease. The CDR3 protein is CASSTTGIRTISGANVLTF. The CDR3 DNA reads TGTGCCAGTAGTACGACAGGGATTAGGACCATCTCTGGGGCCAACGTCCTGACTTTC.